This passage covers 32 T cell receptor beta chains from one sample sequenced in a study of blood T cell repertoires in COVID-19. Using immunoSEQ multiplex PCR, the repertoire was profiled, and TCRdb retains in-frame clones only, with some absent. The repertoire has 150,000 to 200,000 clones, nearly 85% of them found once; the top ten carry over 5%. The specimen sequenced was peripheral blood. These receptors were obtained from a woman aged 25 to 39 with acute or convalescent COVID-19.

The chain has TRBV10-2 and TRBJ2-1, with D maybe TRBD2 (5 bases). CDR1 and CDR2 (germline): WSHSY, SAAADI. The CDR3 runs 14 residues. V gave up 6 bases and J gave up 0 bases, with 9 bases separating them. The chain's CDR3 is CASSLGVSYNEQFF. The CDR3 DNA sequence: TGCGCCAGCAGCCTCGGGGTCTCCTACAATGAGCAGTTCTTC.

V is TRBV27 and J is TRBJ2-1; 10 bases fit TRBD2. V lost 4 bases and J lost 8; bases outside the gene matches: 11. Germline CDR1 is MNHEY and CDR2 is SMNVEV (reference sequence). The CDR3 has 16 residues. CDR3 DNA: TGTGCCAGCAGTTCCCTGAGCGGGAGGGGTGTCGATGAGCAGTTCTTC. Translation gives CASSSLSGRGVDEQFF.

CDR3 DNA sequence: TGTGCCAGCAGCCAGTTCGCCGGGACAGGGCCGCAAAAACTGTTTTTT. Its protein is CASSQFAGTGPQKLFF. The gene calls are TRBV28 and TRBJ1-4, with TRBD1 matching over 9 bases. The CDR3 totals 16 residues. The junction had 14 bases not matched to a gene; V was cut back by 6 bases and J by 9 bases. Germline V CDR1 and CDR2: MDHEN, SYDVKM.

A word on this clone: The sample carries other DNA sequences with the same CDR3. The chain is built from TRBV7-2 and TRBJ2-7; TRBD1 aligns across 10 bases. The CDR3 is made up of 14 amino acids. The germline CDR1 and CDR2 sequences are SGHTA and FQGNSA. Trimming removed 1 base from V and 4 bases from J; junction bases left unmatched: 1. The CDR3: CASSLGQGAYEQYF. The CDR3 nucleotides are TGTGCCAGCAGCTTAGGACAGGGGGCTTACGAGCAGTACTTC.

The rearrangement links TRBV7-9 to TRBJ2-7; possible D gene TRBD1, 5 bases. This CDR3 is built from 15 residues. CDR1 and CDR2 from the germline V gene are SEHNR and FQNEAQ (reference sequence). With 5 bases removed from V and 4 bases from J, the gap between germline ends came to 18 bases. CDR3 nucleotide sequence: TGTGCCAGCAGCCCGGGCCAGGGTTCCGGATACGAGCAGTACTTC. Its protein is CASSPGQGSGYEQYF.

This clone showed up just a few times. The chain uses TRBV7-6 and TRBJ2-7; 8 bases line up with TRBD2. Germline lookup yields CDR1 SGHVS and CDR2 FNYEAQ. The J segment lost 4 bases and the V segment lost 10 bases, leaving 18 bases of the junction unmatched. CDR3 length: 16 residues. CDR3: CATTQAPGRVHYEQYF. DNA for the CDR3: TGTGCCACCACACAGGCGCCCGGGAGGGTCCATTACGAGCAGTACTTC.

This clone has only a few counts. The chain employs TRBV6-5 and TRBJ1-1; the D gene is possibly TRBD1 (5 bases). This CDR3 spans 13 amino acids. Trimming took 4 bases from V and 1 from J, leaving 7 bases between them. Per the germline V gene, CDR1 is MNHEY and CDR2 is SVGAGI. Here the CDR3 reads CASSLTANTEAFF. CDR3 bases: TGTGCCAGCAGTTTGACAGCGAACACTGAAGCTTTCTTT.

J is TRBJ2-7 and V is TRBV11-2, with 7 bases that match TRBD1. V gave up 6 bases and J gave up 3 bases; unmatched junction bases: 5. This CDR3 spans 13 amino acids. CDR1 is SGHAT and CDR2 is FQNNGV in the germline V gene. The CDR3 DNA follows: TGTGCCAGCAGGCTGGGACAGCTCTACGAGCAGTACTTC. Its translation is CASRLGQLYEQYF. The full variable domain, its missing parts supplied by reference TRBV11-2 and TRBJ2-7, is EAGVAQSPRYKIIEKRQSVAFWCNPISGHATLYWYQQILGQGPKLLIQFQNNGVVDDSQLPKDRFSAERLKGVDSTLKIQPAKLEDSAVYLCASRLGQLYEQYFGPGTRLTVT.

This clone was seen just once. Sequence at one end of the junction differs from germline and may be a read error. V usage is TRBV7-7 and J usage is TRBJ2-1; 12 positions agree with TRBD2. In germline, CDR1 is SSHAT, CDR2 FNYEAQ (reference sequence). The CDR3 is made up of 14 amino acids. CDR3 sequence reads: CASSPSGRGNEQFF. CDR3 DNA sequence: TGTGCTAGCAGCCCTAGCGGGAGGGGCAATGAGCAGTTCTTC.

The chain combines TRBV2 with TRBJ1-1; 8 positions agree with TRBD1. CDR1 is SNHLY and CDR2 is FYNNEI in the germline V gene. The trim removed 7 bases at V and 4 bases at J, leaving 11 bases unmatched. The CDR3 contains 15 residues. The CDR3 here is CASKATGGYGTEAFF. The DNA of the CDR3 is TGTGCCAGCAAGGCTACAGGGGGATACGGCACTGAAGCTTTCTTT.

The rearrangement joins TRBV28 to TRBJ2-7; no clear D. The CDR3 runs 12 residues. V was trimmed by 2 bases and J by 2 bases, leaving 4 bases between them. Germline V gene lookup returns CDR1 MDHEN and CDR2 SYDVKM. The CDR3 spells CASSLVAYEQYF. Here the CDR3 DNA reads TGTGCCAGCAGTTTAGTCGCCTACGAGCAGTACTTC.

This clone turned up a few times. DNA for the CDR3: TGTGCCAGCAGCTTGACCCGGGGCGAGCAGTACTTC. Protein sequence: CASSLTRGEQYF. The chain uses TRBV5-4 and TRBJ2-7; TRBD2 might be the D (5 bases). The CDR3 is made up of 12 amino acids. Germline V gene lookup returns CDR1 SGHNT and CDR2 YYREEE (reference sequence). Trimming pared 1 base from V and 6 bases from J, leaving 8 bases between.

The chain recombines TRBV3-1 (or the pseudogene TRBV3-2) with TRBJ2-1; D is uncertain. The CDR3 length is 13 residues. CDR1 is LGHDT and CDR2 is YNNKEL in the germline V gene (reference sequence). V lost 0 bases and J lost 12, with 12 bases in between. As DNA, the CDR3 is TGTGCCAGCAGCCAAGATACTACCTCTTTGCAGTTCTTC. Protein: CASSQDTTSLQFF.

CDR3 amino acids: CASSEGAGLGTDTQYF. The DNA for the CDR3 is TGTGCCAGCAGTGAAGGTGCGGGCCTTGGGACAGATACGCAGTATTTT. J is TRBJ2-3 and V is TRBV6-1, with D possibly being TRBD2 (5 bases). Trimming cost V 1 base and J 3 bases, with 14 bases left between them. The CDR3 is 16 residues long. Per the germline V gene, CDR1 is MNHNS and CDR2 is SASEGT.

The chain employs TRBV9 and TRBJ1-2, with TRBD1 identical over 7 bases. The CDR3 extends over 12 amino acids. With 7 bases clipped from V and 4 bases from J, the junction kept 4 bases outside the gene matches. The germline V gene has CDR1 SGDLS and CDR2 YYNGEE. CDR3 in DNA: TGTGCCAGCCTAGACAGGGTCTATGGCTACACCTTC. This sequence encodes CASLDRVYGYTF.

V gene TRBV15 combines with J gene TRBJ2-4; D not resolved. From germline, CDR1 is LNHNV and CDR2 YYDKDF (reference sequence). Trimming pared 3 bases from V and 6 bases from J, leaving 12 bases between. This CDR3 comprises 14 residues. CDR3 nucleotides: TGTGCCACCAGCAGTCTAAGAGCCCGAAACATTCAGTACTTC. This codes for CATSSLRARNIQYF. Combining the CDR3 with reference TRBV15 and TRBJ2-4 gives the whole variable domain DAMVIQNPRYQVTQFGKPVTLSCSQTLNHNVMYWYQQKSSQAPKLLFHYYDKDFNNEADTPDNFQSRRPNTSFCFLDIRSPGLGDTAMYLCATSSLRARNIQYFGAGTRLSVL.

The chain combines TRBV6-5 with TRBJ1-5; D call uncertain. Germline CDR1 MNHEY, CDR2 SVGAGI. The ends were cut back, 6 bases at V and 2 bases at J, with 14 bases in the middle. The CDR3 consists of 15 residues. The CDR3 DNA reads as TGTGCCAGCAGCATTCAGGAGGGCGGCAATCAGCCCCAGCATTTT. This gives the protein CASSIQEGGNQPQHF.

The chain carries TRBV7-2 and TRBJ2-1; 10 bases align to TRBD2. V dropped 0 bases and J dropped 8; count of bases not matched to a gene: 7. CDR3 length equals 16 residues. Germline CDR1 is SGHTA and CDR2 is FQGNSA. The CDR3: CASSLALAGDIYEQFF. The CDR3 DNA reads TGTGCCAGCAGCTTAGCCCTAGCGGGAGATATTTATGAGCAGTTCTTC.

The CDR3 region has the DNA TGTGCCAGTAGTAGCAAACGGAGCTCCTACAATGAGCAGTTCTTC. This translates into CASSSKRSSYNEQFF. The chain carries TRBV19 and TRBJ2-1; D unclear. The germline CDR1 and CDR2 sequences are LNHDA and SQIVND (reference sequence). The V end was cut by 4 bases, the J end by 0 bases, with 10 bases between. The CDR3 totals 15 residues.

The chain joins TRBV21-1 to TRBJ1-5. TRBV21-1 is reported as a pseudogene. CDR3 size: 13 residues. This CDR3 is CARGGSGNQPQHF. The CDR3 nucleotides are TGTGCCAGGGGGGGTTCGGGCAATCAGCCCCAGCATTTT.

The rearrangement links TRBV30 to TRBJ1-2; perhaps TRBD1 as D (5 bases). V lost 3 bases and J lost 6, with 8 bases in between. The CDR3 is 11 amino acids. Germline CDR1 and CDR2: GTSNPN and SVGIG (reference sequence). The CDR3 reads CAWSQGDGYTF. The CDR3 DNA is TGTGCCTGGAGCCAGGGTGATGGCTACACCTTC. The full variable domain, completed using reference TRBV30 and TRBJ1-2, is SQTIHQWPATLVQPVGSPLSLECTVEGTSNPNLYWYRQAAGRGLQLLFYSVGIGQISSEVPQNLSASRPQDRQFILSSKKLLLSDSGFYLCAWSQGDGYTFGSGTRLTVV.

The chain couples TRBV19 to TRBJ2-2, with 7 bases aligning to TRBD1. After removal of 6 bases from V and 3 bases from J, the junction contained 7 bases not matched to a gene. Germline loops: CDR1 LNHDA, CDR2 SQIVND (reference sequence). The CDR3 runs to 15 residues. The CDR3 nucleotides are TGTGCCAGTAGCCAACAGGGGACCTACACCGGGGAGCTGTTTTTT. Its translation: CASSQQGTYTGELFF.

The chain links TRBV28 to TRBJ1-2; tentatively, D is TRBD1 (6 bases). The CDR3 totals 16 residues. V dropped 2 bases and J dropped 2 bases, with 15 bases sitting between them. Germline V CDR1 and CDR2: MDHEN, SYDVKM. The CDR3 bases are TGTGCCAGCAGTTTACCGCAGGGGTCATTGAACTATGGCTACACCTTC. Protein: CASSLPQGSLNYGYTF.

V and J are TRBV5-1 and TRBJ1-2; D is unclear. The CDR3 runs to 17 residues. The germline V gene encodes CDR1 SGHRS and CDR2 YFSETQ. Trimming took off 2 bases at V and 0 bases at J, with 17 bases between the two ends. The chain's CDR3 is CASSLMGDERTNYGYTF. CDR3 in DNA: TGCGCCAGCAGCTTAATGGGAGACGAAAGGACTAACTATGGCTACACCTTC.

The CDR3 sequence: CASSMRGYSPLHF. The CDR3 nucleotides are TGTGCCAGTAGTATGCGGGGATATTCACCCCTCCACTTT. The rearrangement links TRBV19 to TRBJ1-6; D gene ambiguous. Between the trimmed V and J ends, which lost 3 bases and 8 bases, there was a span of 8 bases. Germline CDR1 and CDR2: LNHDA and SQIVND (reference sequence). The CDR3 covers 13 residues.

The DNA of the CDR3 is TGTGCCAGCAGGCTCGAGGGGGCCCCCGCCTACGAGCAGTACTTC. This translates into CASRLEGAPAYEQYF. The gene calls are TRBV27 and TRBJ2-7; 7 nucleotides match TRBD1. With V trimmed by 6 bases and J by 2 bases, 10 bases remained unmatched. The CDR3 spans 15 residues. CDR1 and CDR2 from the germline V gene are MNHEY and SMNVEV (reference sequence).

This rearrangement joins TRBV6-5 to TRBJ2-1, with D tentatively TRBD2 (6 bases). Looked up from germline, CDR1 is MNHEY and CDR2 is SVGAGI. CDR3 length equals 16 residues. V lost 2 bases and J 2 bases, leaving 13 bases between the germline ends. The CDR3 DNA reads as TGTGCCAGCAGTTACCAGTGGCTAGCGCCCTACAATGAGCAGTTCTTC. Residues: CASSYQWLAPYNEQFF.

This clone came up once. J is TRBJ2-1 and V is TRBV4-2, with TRBD2 identical over 9 bases. V dropped 0 bases and J dropped 5; count of bases not matched to a gene: 11. The germline V gene encodes CDR1 LGHNA and CDR2 YNFKEQ. CDR3 length: 18 amino acids. CDR3 in DNA: TGTGCCAGCAGCCAAGATAAGGGTAGCGGGAGATCCCACAATGAGCAGTTCTTC. It codes for CASSQDKGSGRSHNEQFF.

The chain uses TRBV28 and TRBJ2-7; 7 nucleotides align to TRBD2. This CDR3 has 14 amino acids. In germline, CDR1 is MDHEN, CDR2 SYDVKM. The ends lost 5 bases at V and 2 bases at J; junction bases unmatched: 6. The chain's CDR3 is CASSKGLTTYEQYF. The CDR3 coding sequence is TGTGCCAGCAGTAAGGGACTAACGACCTACGAGCAGTACTTC.

The CDR3 region has the DNA TGTGCCAGCAGTGAAGCGCCCGGTTACGGCTACACCTTC. As protein: CASSEAPGYGYTF. The genes are TRBV6-1 and TRBJ1-2; no clear D gene. V shed 0 bases and J shed 8 bases, with 10 bases lying between them. The germline gives CDR1 MNHNS, CDR2 SASEGT. The CDR3 runs to 13 residues.

This clone was seen a few times. V is TRBV5-8 and J is TRBJ2-4; weak D call: TRBD2 (5 bases). CDR1 is SGHTS, CDR2 YDEGEE, per germline. With 2 bases removed from V and 9 bases from J, the gap between germline ends came to 21 bases. The CDR3 totals 16 residues. The CDR3 coding sequence is TGTGCCAGCAGCTTTTGGCGTAGCGCACCGACGGGCATTCAGTACTTC. Protein product: CASSFWRSAPTGIQYF.

This chain connects TRBV11-2 to TRBJ2-7; 9 bases align to TRBD2. Germline V gives CDR1 SGHAT, CDR2 FQNNGV. V lost 3 bases, J lost 7 bases, and 13 bases stayed unmatched. This CDR3 region has 16 residues. CDR3 loop: CASSFDSLGLAWEQYF. In DNA, the CDR3 is TGTGCCAGCAGCTTTGATAGTTTGGGACTAGCTTGGGAGCAGTACTTC.